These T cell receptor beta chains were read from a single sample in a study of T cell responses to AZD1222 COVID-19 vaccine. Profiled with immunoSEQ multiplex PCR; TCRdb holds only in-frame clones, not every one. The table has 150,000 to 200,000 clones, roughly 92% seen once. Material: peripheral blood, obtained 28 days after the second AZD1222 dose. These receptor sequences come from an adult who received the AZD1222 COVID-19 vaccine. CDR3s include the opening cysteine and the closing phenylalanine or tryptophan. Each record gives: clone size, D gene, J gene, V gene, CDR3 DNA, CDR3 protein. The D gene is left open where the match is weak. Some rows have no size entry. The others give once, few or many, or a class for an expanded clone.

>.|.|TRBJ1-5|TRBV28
TGTGCCAGCAGGGGAAGGGACGATCAGCCCCAGCATTTT
CASRGRDDQPQHF
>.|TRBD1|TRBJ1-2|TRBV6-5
TGTGCCGGCCGGACAGGCCCTCTCTATGGCTACACCTTC
CAGRTGPLYGYTF
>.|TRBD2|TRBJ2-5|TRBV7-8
TGTGCCAGCAGCCCCGCCGGGACTAGCGGGGCCCAAGAGACCCAGTACTTC
CASSPAGTSGAQETQYF
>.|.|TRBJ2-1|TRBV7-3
TGTGCCAGCAGCCAAGGCACGGTTTACAATGAGCAGTTCTTC
CASSQGTVYNEQFF
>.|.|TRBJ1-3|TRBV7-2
TGTGCCAGCAGCTTAGCCGCTAGGAGGGGGGCTAGAAACACCATATATTTT
CASSLAARRGARNTIYF
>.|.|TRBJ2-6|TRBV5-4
TGTGCCAGCAGCTTGATTGGGTCTGGGGCCAACGTCCTGACTTTC
CASSLIGSGANVLTF
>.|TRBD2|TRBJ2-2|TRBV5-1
TGCGCCAGCAGCTTGTTGGCTAGCGGGAGGAACACCGGGGAGCTGTTTTTT
CASSLLASGRNTGELFF
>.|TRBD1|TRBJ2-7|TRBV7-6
TGTGCCAGCAGCTCGATACAGGGGGCCGGGTACGAGCAGTACTTC
CASSSIQGAGYEQYF
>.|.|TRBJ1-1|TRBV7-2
TGTGCCAGCAGCTTATTCGTGCTAGCAAACACTGAAGCTTTCTTT
CASSLFVLANTEAFF
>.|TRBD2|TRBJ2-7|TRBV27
TGTGCCAGCAGTGGGGCGGGAGATCGGCACGAGCAGTACTTC
CASSGAGDRHEQYF
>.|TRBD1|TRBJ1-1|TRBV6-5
TGTGCCAGCAGTTCGGACAGGGGTGGCACTGAAGCTTTCTTT
CASSSDRGGTEAFF
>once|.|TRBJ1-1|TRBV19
TGTGCCAGTAGTACTCCGATAGGTGAAGCTTTCTTT
CASSTPIGEAFF
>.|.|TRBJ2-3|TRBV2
TGTGCCAGCCAGAGACGGGCAGGCGATACGCAGTATTTT
CASQRRAGDTQYF
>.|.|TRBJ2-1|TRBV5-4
TGTGCCAGCAGCGCTATTAATGAGCAGTTCTTC
CASSAINEQFF
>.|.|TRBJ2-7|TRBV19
TGTGCCAGTAGTAGGACTGAGAGCTCCTACGAGCAGTACTTC
CASSRTESSYEQYF
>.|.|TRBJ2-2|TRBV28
TGTGCCAGCAGTTTCCCTAAGACTACCCTTAACACCGGGGAGCTGTTTTTT
CASSFPKTTLNTGELFF
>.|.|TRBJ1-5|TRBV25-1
TGTGCCAGCAGTGAAGTCGGGGGGTGGCAGCCCCAGCATTTT
CASSEVGGWQPQHF
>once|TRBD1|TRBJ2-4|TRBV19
TGTGCCAGTAGTATTAGAGGGACAGGGAGGGACATTCAGTACTTC
CASSIRGTGRDIQYF
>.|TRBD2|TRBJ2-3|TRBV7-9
TGTGCCAGCAGCCCACGGGGGGTCGGTTTAAGGACAGATACGCAGTATTTT
CASSPRGVGLRTDTQYF
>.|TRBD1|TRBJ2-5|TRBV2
TGTGCCAGCAGTGGAGGGACAGCCCAAGAGACCCAGTACTTC
CASSGGTAQETQYF
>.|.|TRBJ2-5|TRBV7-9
TGTGCCAGCAGCTTATTTTTGGGCGGGGTTCAAGAGACCCAGTACTTC
CASSLFLGGVQETQYF
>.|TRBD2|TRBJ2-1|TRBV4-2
TGTGCCAGCAGCCTTTGGGAGGGTGTCTCCAATGAGCAGTTCTTC
CASSLWEGVSNEQFF
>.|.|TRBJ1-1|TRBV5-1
TGCGCCAGCAGAGTCAAAGGACGGTTGAACACTGAAGCTTTCTTT
CASRVKGRLNTEAFF
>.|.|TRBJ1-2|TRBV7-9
TGTGCCAGCAGCTCAACCCTCGGGGAAGGCTACACCTTC
CASSSTLGEGYTF
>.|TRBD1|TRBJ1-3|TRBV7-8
TGTGCCAGCAGCGGACGACAGGGGCTGTCTGGAAACACCATATATTTT
CASSGRQGLSGNTIYF
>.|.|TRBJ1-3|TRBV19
TGTGCCAGTAGTATGGGAAACACCATATATTTT
CASSMGNTIYF
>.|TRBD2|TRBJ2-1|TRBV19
TGTGCCAGTAGTAAGTCCATGACTAGCTTTAGCTCCTACAATGAGCAGTTCTTC
CASSKSMTSFSSYNEQFF
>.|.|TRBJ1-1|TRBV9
TGTGCCAGCAGCGTAGCTGTGGGGAGTGGCACTGAAGCTTTCTTT
CASSVAVGSGTEAFF
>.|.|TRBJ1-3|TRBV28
TGTGCCAGCAGCACCAGGTACTCTGGAAACACCATATATTTT
CASSTRYSGNTIYF
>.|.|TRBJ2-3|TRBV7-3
TGTGCCAGCAGCCTCATAGTGGGAAGCACAGATACGCAGTATTTT
CASSLIVGSTDTQYF
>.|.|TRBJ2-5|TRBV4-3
TGCGCCAGCAGCCTGGCACGAGGGCGGGACAGTGTATCAGAGACCCAGTACTTC
CASSLARGRDSVSETQYF
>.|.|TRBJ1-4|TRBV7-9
TGTGCCAGCAGCTTTGTGCGGGGAAATAATGAAAAACTGTTTTTT
CASSFVRGNNEKLFF
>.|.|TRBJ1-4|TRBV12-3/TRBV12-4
TGTGCCAGCCAGGCCTTCTTAAATGAAAAACTGTTTTTT
CASQAFLNEKLFF
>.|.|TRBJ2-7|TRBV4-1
TGCGCCAGCAGTTGGAGCGGTTCGAAGGGAGGCTACGAGCAGTACTTC
CASSWSGSKGGYEQYF
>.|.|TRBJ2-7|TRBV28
TGTGCCAGCAGTTTCTGGGACGACTCCTACGAGCAGTACTTC
CASSFWDDSYEQYF
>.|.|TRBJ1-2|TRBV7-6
TGTGCCAGCAGCGGCCACGGCGCGGGGGTAGATGGCTACACCTTC
CASSGHGAGVDGYTF
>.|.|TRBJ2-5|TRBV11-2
TGTGCCAGCAGCTCTGGGTGGGACAACCAAGAGACCCAGTACTTC
CASSSGWDNQETQYF
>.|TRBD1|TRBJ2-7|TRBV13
TGTGCCAGCAGCAGCGCCGGGACAGGGTCCTACGAGCAGTACTTC
CASSSAGTGSYEQYF
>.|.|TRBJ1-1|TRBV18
TGTGCCAGCTCGCCCACGGCGGGGGACACTGAAGCTTTCTTT
CASSPTAGDTEAFF
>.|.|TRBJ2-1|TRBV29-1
TGCAGCGTTGCTCTCTCCTACAATGAGCAGTTCTTC
CSVALSYNEQFF
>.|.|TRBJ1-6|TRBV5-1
TGCGCCAGCAGCCCTGGGGGGCCGGCGAAGGCCACCCTCCACTTT
CASSPGGPAKATLHF
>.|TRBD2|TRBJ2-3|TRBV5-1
TGCGCCAGCAGCTTGTACGGCGGGAGGAGCACAGATACGCAGTATTTT
CASSLYGGRSTDTQYF
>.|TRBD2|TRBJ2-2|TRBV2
TGTGCCAGCAGAGTACACAGGATGGGACTAACTACCGGGGAGCTGTTTTTT
CASRVHRMGLTTGELFF
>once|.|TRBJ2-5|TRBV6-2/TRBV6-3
TGTGCCAGCAGTCTAGCGATCGGCCAAGAGACCCAGTACTTC
CASSLAIGQETQYF
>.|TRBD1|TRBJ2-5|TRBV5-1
TGCGCCAGCAGCTTGGCTAGGACAGGGCGAAATGTTTGGCAAGAGACCCAGTACTTC
CASSLARTGRNVWQETQYF
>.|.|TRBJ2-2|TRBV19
TGTGCCAGTAGTCCCCAGCGGCGGAGTAACACCGGGGAGCTGTTTTTT
CASSPQRRSNTGELFF